The clone carrying this T cell receptor beta chain was observed a few times. Used for diagnoses were clinical symptoms, serum thyroxine and TRAb, thyroid ultrasound and orbital computed tomography. The TCR beta CDR3 regions underwent amplification using RNA transcripts as the source. Researchers ran a first-round RT-PCR on the TCR CDR3 using the HTBI primer set. One entry per CDR3 protein, called by TCRdb with MiXCR from the multiplex PCR reads. The data contain 300,000 to 400,000 distinct CDR3 sequences, about 20% of them seen just once; the ten biggest clones take up roughly 49%. The sample originates from a study of T cells in Graves' hyperthyroidism and ophthalmopathy. V trimming: 6 bases; J trimming: 7 bases; junction bases outside the gene matches: 20. This CDR3 spans 17 amino acids. Germline V lookup: CDR1 MNHNS, CDR2 SASEGT.

The sample consisted of blood. The V and J genes are TRBV6-1 and TRBJ2-5, with 7 bases aligning to TRBD1. This sequence originates from a woman aged 45-59 years with Graves' hyperthyroidism. CDR3 loop: CASRPRQGNGVTMTQYF. CDR3 sequence (DNA): TGTGCCAGCAGACCCAGACAGGGTAATGGGGTGACCATGACCCAGTACTTC.